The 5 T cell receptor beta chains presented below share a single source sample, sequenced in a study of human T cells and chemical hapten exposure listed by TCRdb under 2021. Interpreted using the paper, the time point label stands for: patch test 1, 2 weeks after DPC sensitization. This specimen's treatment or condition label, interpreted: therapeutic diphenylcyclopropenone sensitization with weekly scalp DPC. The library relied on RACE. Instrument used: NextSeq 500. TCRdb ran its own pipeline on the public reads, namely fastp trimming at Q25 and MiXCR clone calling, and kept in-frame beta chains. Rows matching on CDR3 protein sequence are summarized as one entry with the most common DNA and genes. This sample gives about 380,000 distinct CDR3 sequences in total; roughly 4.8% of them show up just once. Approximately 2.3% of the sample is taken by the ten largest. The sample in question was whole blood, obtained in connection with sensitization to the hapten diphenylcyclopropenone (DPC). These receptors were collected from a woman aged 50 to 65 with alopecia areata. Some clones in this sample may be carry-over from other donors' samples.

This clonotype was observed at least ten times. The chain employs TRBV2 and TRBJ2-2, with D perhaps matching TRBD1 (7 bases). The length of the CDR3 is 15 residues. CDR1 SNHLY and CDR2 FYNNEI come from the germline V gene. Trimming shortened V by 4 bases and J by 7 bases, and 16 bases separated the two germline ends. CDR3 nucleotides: TGTGCCAGCAGTGGTACCAGGGGGGATGACGGGGAGCTGTTTTTT. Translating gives CASSGTRGDDGELFF. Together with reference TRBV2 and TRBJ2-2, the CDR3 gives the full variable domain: EPEVTQTPSHQVTQMGQEVILRCVPISNHLYFYWYRQILGQKVEFLVSFYNNEISEKSEIFDDQFSVERPDGSNFTLKIRSTKLEDSAMYFCASSGTRGDDGELFFGEGSRLTVL.

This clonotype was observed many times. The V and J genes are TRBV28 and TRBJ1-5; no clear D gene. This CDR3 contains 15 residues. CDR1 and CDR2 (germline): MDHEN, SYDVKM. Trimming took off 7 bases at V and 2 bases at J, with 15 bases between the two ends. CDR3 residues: CASIRSGVGNQPQHF. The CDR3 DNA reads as TGTGCCAGCATAAGGAGCGGGGTCGGCAATCAGCCCCAGCATTTT.

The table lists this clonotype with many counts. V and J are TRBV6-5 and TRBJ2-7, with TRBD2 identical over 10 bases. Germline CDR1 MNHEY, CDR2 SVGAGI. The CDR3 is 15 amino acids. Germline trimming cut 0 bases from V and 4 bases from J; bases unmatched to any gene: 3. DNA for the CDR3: TGTGCCAGCAGTTACTCGCCTAGCGGGGGTTACGAGCAGTACTTC. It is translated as CASSYSPSGGYEQYF.

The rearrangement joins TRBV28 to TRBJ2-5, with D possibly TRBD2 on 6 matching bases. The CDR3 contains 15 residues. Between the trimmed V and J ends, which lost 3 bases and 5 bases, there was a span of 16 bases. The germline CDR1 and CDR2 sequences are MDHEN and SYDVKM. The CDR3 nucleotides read TGTGCCAGCAGTTTGGGGCGGGATGTCCGGGAGACCCAGTACTTC. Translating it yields CASSLGRDVRETQYF.

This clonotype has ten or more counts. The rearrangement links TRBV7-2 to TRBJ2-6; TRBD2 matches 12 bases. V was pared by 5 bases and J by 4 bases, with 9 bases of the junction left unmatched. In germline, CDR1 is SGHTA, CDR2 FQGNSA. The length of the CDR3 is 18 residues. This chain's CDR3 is CASSPQSSGGAGANVLTF. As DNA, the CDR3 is TGTGCCAGCAGCCCCCAGTCTAGCGGGGGGGCCGGGGCCAACGTCCTGACTTTC.